The TCR beta chain under discussion was sequenced for a study of chronic HIV infection and antiretroviral therapy. TCRdb independently ran MiXCR on the 5' RACE reads; one entry per CDR3 protein. The sample lists about 38,000 distinct CDR3 sequences; around 8.7% were seen once. Germline values: CDR1 SGHRS, CDR2 YFSETQ. This CDR3 contains 14 residues. V lost 5 bases and J lost 2, with 13 bases in between. Many counts were recorded for this clonotype. The rearrangement joins TRBV5-1 to TRBJ1-1; D is unresolved. The sequence came from an adult who had HIV and had not received antiretroviral therapy, or was an uninfected healthy control (not recorded which). Sequencing used peripheral blood. The chain's CDR3 is CASSYDTANTEAFF. The CDR3 DNA reads TGCGCCAGCAGTTATGACACTGCTAACACTGAAGCTTTCTTT. The whole variable domain, filled in from reference TRBV5-1 and TRBJ1-1, reads KAGVTQTPRYLIKTRGQQVTLSCSPISGHRSVSWYQQTPGQGLQFLFEYFSETQRNKGNFPGRFSGRQFSNSRSEMNVSTLELGDSALYLCASSYDTANTEAFFGQGTRLTVV.